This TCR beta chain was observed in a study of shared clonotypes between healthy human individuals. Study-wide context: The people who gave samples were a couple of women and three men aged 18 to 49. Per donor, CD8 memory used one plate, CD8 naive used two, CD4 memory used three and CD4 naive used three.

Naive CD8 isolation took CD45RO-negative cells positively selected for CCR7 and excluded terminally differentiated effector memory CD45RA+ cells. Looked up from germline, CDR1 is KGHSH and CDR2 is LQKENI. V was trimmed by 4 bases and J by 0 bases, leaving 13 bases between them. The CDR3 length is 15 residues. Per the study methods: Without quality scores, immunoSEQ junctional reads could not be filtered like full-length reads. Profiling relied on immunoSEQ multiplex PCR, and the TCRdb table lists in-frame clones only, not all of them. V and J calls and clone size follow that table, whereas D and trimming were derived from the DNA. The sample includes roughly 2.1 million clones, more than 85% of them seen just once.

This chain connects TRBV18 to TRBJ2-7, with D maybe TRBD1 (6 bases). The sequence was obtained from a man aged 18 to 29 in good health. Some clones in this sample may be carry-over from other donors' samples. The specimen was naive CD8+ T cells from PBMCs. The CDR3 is CASSHPDRPSYEQYF. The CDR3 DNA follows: TGTGCCAGCTCACACCCCGACAGGCCCTCCTACGAGCAGTACTTC.